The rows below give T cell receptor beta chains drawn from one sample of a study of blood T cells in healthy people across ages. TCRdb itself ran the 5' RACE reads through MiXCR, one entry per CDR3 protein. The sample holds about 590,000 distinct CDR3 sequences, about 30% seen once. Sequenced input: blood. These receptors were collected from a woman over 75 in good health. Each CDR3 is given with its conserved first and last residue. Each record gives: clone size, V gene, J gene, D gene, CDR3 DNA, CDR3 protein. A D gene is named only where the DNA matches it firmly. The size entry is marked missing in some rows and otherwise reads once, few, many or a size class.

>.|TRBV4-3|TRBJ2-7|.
TGCGCCAGCAGCCAGGGAGATGACCCTAGGTACTACGAGCAGTACTTC
CASSQGDDPRYYEQYF
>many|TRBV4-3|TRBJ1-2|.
TGCGCCAGCAGCCAAGGGGATAGAGTCCTAGATGGCTACACCTTC
CASSQGDRVLDGYTF
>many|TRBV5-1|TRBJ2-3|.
TGCGCCAGCAGCTTGGGAGGCAGGCCGATCGCCACAGATACGCAGTATTTT
CASSLGGRPIATDTQYF
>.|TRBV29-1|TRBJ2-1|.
TGCAGCGTTGAATCGATTAGGGCTTTTCGGTTCTTC
CSVESIRAFRFF
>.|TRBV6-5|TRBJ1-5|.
TGTGCCAGCAGCCGCTCTTGGGAAACTAATCAGCCCCAGCATTTT
CASSRSWETNQPQHF
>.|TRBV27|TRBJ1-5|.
TGTGCCAGCAGGAGAGCTGCCAGCAATCAGCTCCAGCATTTT
CASRRAASNQLQHF
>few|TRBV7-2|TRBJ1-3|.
TGTGCCAGCAGCATAGCTCGGGGAAACACCATATATTTT
CASSIARGNTIYF
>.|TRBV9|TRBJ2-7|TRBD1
TGTGCCAGCAGCGGGGGTGGGGACAGACTCTACGAGCAGTACTTC
CASSGGGDRLYEQYF
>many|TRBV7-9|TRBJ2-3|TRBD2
TGTGCCAGCAGCTTAGCGTCCAGCGGGGGGGCCCCCTTACTGACAGATACGCAGTATTTT
CASSLASSGGAPLLTDTQYF
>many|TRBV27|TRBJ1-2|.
TGTGCCAGCAGCCCCGCTAACAGGGTTGGGGGCTACACCTTC
CASSPANRVGGYTF
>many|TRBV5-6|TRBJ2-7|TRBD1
TGTGCCAGCAGCCCCAGGACAGGGGCCCCCTACGAGCAGTACTTC
CASSPRTGAPYEQYF
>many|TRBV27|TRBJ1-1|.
TGTGCCAGCAGTTCGAGGGGACTCGGGGTAGGTGCTTTCTTT
CASSSRGLGVGAFF
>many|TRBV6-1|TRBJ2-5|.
TGTGCCAGCACCCACTTATGGCAGGGGACAGAGACCCAGTACTTC
CASTHLWQGTETQYF
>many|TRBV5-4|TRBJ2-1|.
TGTGCCAGCAGCCCGAGACGGGAGAGTCACAATGAGCAGTTCTTC
CASSPRRESHNEQFF
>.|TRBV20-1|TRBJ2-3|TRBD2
TGCAGTACCGGACTAGCGGGAGGCTTTAGTAACACAGATACGCAGTATTTT
CSTGLAGGFSNTDTQYF
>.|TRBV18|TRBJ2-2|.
TGTGCCAGCTCACCGTCAAGGGTGGCGGGGAGATCGAACACCGGGGAGCTGTTTTTT
CASSPSRVAGRSNTGELFF
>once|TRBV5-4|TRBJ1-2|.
TGTGCCTCCGGCTCGGGGACGGTAGCTAACCATGGTTACACCTTC
CASGSGTVANHGYTF
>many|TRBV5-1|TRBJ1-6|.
TGCGCCAGCAGTGTGTCTGGGGCAAATTCACCCCTCCACTTT
CASSVSGANSPLHF
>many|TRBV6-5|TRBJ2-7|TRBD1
TGTGCCAGCCGCGGACAGGGTTTCTACGAGCAGTACTTC
CASRGQGFYEQYF
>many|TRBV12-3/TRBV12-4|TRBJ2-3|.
TGTGCCAGCAGCTTCCGGGACGCAGATACGCAGTATTTT
CASSFRDADTQYF
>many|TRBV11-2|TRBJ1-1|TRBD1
TGTGCCAGCAGCAGGGACAGGGGAGGAGGTGGCGCTTTCTTT
CASSRDRGGGGAFF
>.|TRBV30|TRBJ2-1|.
TGTGCCTTGAATCCCCGGGACTCCTACAATGAGCAGTTCTTC
CALNPRDSYNEQFF
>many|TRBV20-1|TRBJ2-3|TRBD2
TGCAGTGCTAGAGCCTCTAGCGGGGGCACAGATACGCAGTATTTT
CSARASSGGTDTQYF
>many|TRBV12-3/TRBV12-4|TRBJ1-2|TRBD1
TGTGCCAGCACCGCCTCCGGGACAGCTGGCTACACCTTC
CASTASGTAGYTF
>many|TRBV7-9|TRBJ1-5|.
TGTGCCAGCAGCCGGTATAGCAATCAGCCCCAGCATTTT
CASSRYSNQPQHF
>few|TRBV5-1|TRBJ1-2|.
TGCGCCAGCAGCATCCTGCGGCCAAGTACTAATCAAGGCTACACCTTC
CASSILRPSTNQGYTF
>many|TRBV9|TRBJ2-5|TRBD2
TGTGCCAGCGGGACTAGCGGGTTCCAAGAGACCCAGTACTTC
CASGTSGFQETQYF
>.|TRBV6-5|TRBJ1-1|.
TGTGCCAGCAGTTACTCGGGCAGCATGAACACTGAAGCTTTCTTT
CASSYSGSMNTEAFF
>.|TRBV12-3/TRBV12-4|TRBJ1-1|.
TGTGCCAGCAAGGTTTCGGGGGGCGGCACTGAAGCTTTCTTT
CASKVSGGGTEAFF
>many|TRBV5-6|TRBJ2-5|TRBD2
TGTGCCAGCAGGGAAACGGGGGGGCCCGAGACCCAGTACTTC
CASRETGGPETQYF
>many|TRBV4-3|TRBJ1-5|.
TGCGCCAGCAGCCAAGACTTGGCTTGGGTGCAGCCCCAGCATTTT
CASSQDLAWVQPQHF
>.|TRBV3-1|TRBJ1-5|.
TGTGCCAGCAGCCAAGATATTGGGGGGCACAATCAGCCCCAGCATTTT
CASSQDIGGHNQPQHF
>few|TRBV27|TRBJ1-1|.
TGTGCCAGCAGTCCGACCTTCAGGAACACTGAAGCTTTCTTT
CASSPTFRNTEAFF
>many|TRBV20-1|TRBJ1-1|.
TGCAGTGCCCCCAGGTGGGACTCAGGGAGGAACACTGAAGCTTTCTTT
CSAPRWDSGRNTEAFF
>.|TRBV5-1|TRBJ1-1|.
TGCGCCAGCAGCCTGGTTGTTCAGCCGGGAACTGGAGCTTTCTTT
CASSLVVQPGTGAFF
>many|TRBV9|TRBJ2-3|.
TGTGCCAGCAGCGTAGGCCGAACAGATACGCAGTATTTT
CASSVGRTDTQYF
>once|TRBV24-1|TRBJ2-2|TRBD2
TGTGCCACCAGTGGAACTAGCGGGGGCCTGGACACCGGGGAGCTGTTTTTT
CATSGTSGGLDTGELFF
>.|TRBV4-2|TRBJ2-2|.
TGTGCCAGCAGCCAAGCTTCGAGCCAGAACACCGGGGAGCTGTTTTTT
CASSQASSQNTGELFF
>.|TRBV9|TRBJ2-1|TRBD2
TGTGCCAGCAGCGTAGAACGGGGGGGCCTTTTAAAAACGGGGAACAGTGGGCAGTTCTTC
CASSVERGGLLKTGNSGQFF
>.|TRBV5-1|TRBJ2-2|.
TGCGCCAGCAGCTTGAGGCCCCCGGGACAAATCCTCACCGGGGAGCTGTTTTTT
CASSLRPPGQILTGELFF
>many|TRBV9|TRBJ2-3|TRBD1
TGTGCCAGCAGCTACAGGGGAAGTTGGACAGATACGCAGTATTTT
CASSYRGSWTDTQYF
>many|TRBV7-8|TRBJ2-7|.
TGTGCCAGCAGCTTAGATCCAGGGCGCGCAGGGGAGCAGTACTTC
CASSLDPGRAGEQYF
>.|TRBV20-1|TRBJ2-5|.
TGCAGTGCTAGAGCCCCTACCCAAGAGACCCAGTACTTC
CSARAPTQETQYF
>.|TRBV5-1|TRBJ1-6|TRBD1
TGCGCCAGCAGCTTCGGACAGGGGGATAATTCACCCCTCCACTTT
CASSFGQGDNSPLHF
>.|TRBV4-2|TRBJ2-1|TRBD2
TGTGCCAGCAGCCAGATACCGAGGACTAGCTTCTACAATGAGCAGTTCTTC
CASSQIPRTSFYNEQFF
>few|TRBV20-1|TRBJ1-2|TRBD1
TGCAGTGTCACAGAGCCGGGACAGCAGTATGGCTACACCTTC
CSVTEPGQQYGYTF
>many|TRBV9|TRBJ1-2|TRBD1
TGTGCCAGCAGCCCACTGGACAGGGGCGACTATGGCTACACCTTC
CASSPLDRGDYGYTF
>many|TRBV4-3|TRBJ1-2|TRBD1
TGCGCCAGCAGCCAAGACCGACAGGGGAGTTATGGCTACACCTTC
CASSQDRQGSYGYTF
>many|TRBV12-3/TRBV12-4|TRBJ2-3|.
TGCGCCAGCAGCTTGGGCGGCGTCGGAACAGATACGCAGTATTTT
CASSLGGVGTDTQYF
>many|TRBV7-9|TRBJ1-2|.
TGTGCCAGCAGCCCACCCGAGAGGCGTCGTGAAGGCTACACCTTC
CASSPPERRREGYTF
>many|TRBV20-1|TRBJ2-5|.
TGCAGTGCTAGAGGACCCACGGTCTGGTCCGGGGAAGAGACCCAGTACTTC
CSARGPTVWSGEETQYF
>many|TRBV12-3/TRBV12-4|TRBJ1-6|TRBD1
TGTGCCAGCAGTCCGACAGGGAATCAGTCACCCCTCCACTTT
CASSPTGNQSPLHF
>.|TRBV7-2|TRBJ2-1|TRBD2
TGTGCCAGCAGCCCCGGGACTAGCGGGGCTCGTAAGCAGTTCTTC
CASSPGTSGARKQFF